These T cell receptor beta chains were read from a single sample in a study of blood T cells in healthy people across ages. TCRdb re-called the 5' RACE reads through MiXCR, storing one row per CDR3 protein. The sample records approximately 800,000 distinct CDR3 sequences, about 45% being singletons. The specimen sequenced was blood. The source is an elderly man in good health. Each CDR3 is given with its conserved first and last residue. A D gene is named only where the DNA matches it firmly. Where a row states a size, it is once, few, many or the class of an expanded clone; other rows omit it.

J gene	V gene	clone size	CDR3 length	D gene	CDR3 protein	CDR3 DNA
TRBJ2-5	TRBV7-9	few	17	TRBD2	CASSTENTSGYAQTQYF	TGTGCCAGCAGCACCGAAAACACTAGCGGGTATGCCCAGACCCAGTACTTC
TRBJ2-3	TRBV29-1	once	13	NA	CSVVSLWRDTQYF	TGCAGCGTTGTTTCTCTTTGGAGAGATACGCAGTATTTT
TRBJ2-3	TRBV4-3	NA	15	TRBD2	CASNALAGGPDTQYF	TGCGCCAGCAACGCCCTAGCGGGAGGTCCAGATACGCAGTATTTT
TRBJ2-7	TRBV10-2	NA	12	NA	CASGGMDYEQYF	TGCGCCAGCGGAGGAATGGACTACGAGCAGTACTTC
TRBJ2-5	TRBV5-1	NA	16	TRBD2	CASSSPRGTSENEQYF	TGCGCCAGCAGCTCGCCTCGGGGGACTAGCGAAAATGAGCAGTACTTC
TRBJ2-1	TRBV14	NA	16	TRBD2	CASSAFRGGLYNEQFF	TGTGCCAGCAGCGCTTTCCGGGGGGGCTTGTACAATGAGCAGTTCTTC
TRBJ1-2	TRBV5-6	NA	15	TRBD1	CASSHRRGQDYGYTF	TGTGCCAGCAGCCATCGCAGGGGGCAAGACTATGGCTACACCTTC
TRBJ2-7	TRBV29-1	NA	13	TRBD2	CSVVSGSVDEQYF	TGCAGCGTCGTTAGCGGGAGTGTTGATGAGCAGTACTTC
TRBJ2-6	TRBV6-5	NA	19	NA	CASSFSKGRGLSGANVLTF	TGTGCCAGCAGCTTCTCGAAGGGGAGAGGACTCTCTGGGGCCAACGTCCTGACTTTC
TRBJ2-1	TRBV7-3	few	14	TRBD2	CASSLEIAGREQFF	TGTGCCAGCAGCTTAGAGATAGCGGGAAGGGAGCAGTTCTTC